One sample yielded the 22 T cell receptor beta chains listed below, sequenced in a study of shared clonotypes between healthy human individuals. CD45RO-negative, CCR7-positively selected cells formed the naive CD8 fraction, excluding terminally differentiated effector memory CD45RA+ cells. Clones were read by immunoSEQ multiplex PCR, and TCRdb kept only the in-frame ones, dropping some. The repertoire includes around 1.9 million clones, about 93% of them detected once, and around 1.7% sits in the top ten. Specimen: naive CD8+ T cells from PBMCs. These TCRs come from a man younger than 35 in good health. Some clones in this sample may be carry-over from other donors' samples.

The gene calls are TRBV4-3 and TRBJ2-7; 7 bases map to TRBD1. The junction had 9 bases not matched to a gene; V was cut back by 1 base and J by 0 bases. The CDR3 has 17 amino acids. Germline loops: CDR1 LGHNA, CDR2 YSLEER. Here the CDR3 reads CASSQGLGQTYSYEQYF. The DNA for the CDR3 is TGCGCCAGCAGCCAAGGCTTGGGACAGACCTACTCCTACGAGCAGTACTTC.

This clone is a singleton in its sample. The rearrangement uses TRBV9 and TRBJ2-2; 8 nucleotides match TRBD2. Germline loops: CDR1 SGDLS, CDR2 YYNGEE. V shed 3 bases and J 7 bases; nucleotides not matched to a gene: 8. The CDR3 runs 15 residues. In DNA form, the CDR3 reads TGTGCCAGCAGCGACAGCGGGAGAGGGGGCGGGGAGCTGTTTTTT. This translates into CASSDSGRGGGELFF.

As concerns this clone: The junction departs from the called germline gene at one end, perhaps through a read error. The rearrangement uses TRBV7-8 and TRBJ2-7, with 10 bases identical to TRBD1. The CDR3 has 16 residues. The germline CDR1 and CDR2 sequences are SGHVS and FQNEAQ. The CDR3 reads CASRLGQGVMAYEQYF. The CDR3 bases are TGTGCCAGCAGGTTAGGACAGGGGGTTATGGCCTACGAGCAGTACTTC.

The V gene is TRBV18, the J gene TRBJ2-2, with D perhaps matching TRBD2 (6 bases). V dropped 0 bases and J dropped 7 bases, with 18 bases sitting between them. From germline, CDR1 is KGHSH and CDR2 LQKENI. The CDR3 length is 17 residues. The chain's CDR3 is CASSPPLRDQDGGELFF. The DNA of the CDR3 is TGTGCCAGCTCACCACCGTTGCGGGATCAGGATGGCGGGGAGCTGTTTTTT.

The chain uses TRBV10-1 and TRBJ2-4; possibly TRBD1 for D (6 bases). This CDR3 spans 15 amino acids. Germline V gene data show CDR1 as WNHNN and CDR2 as SYGVQD (reference sequence). Deletions cut 6 bases from V and 1 base from J, with 13 bases between. This CDR3 reads CASSVQGEAKNIQYF. CDR3 nucleotide sequence: TGCGCCAGCAGCGTACAGGGCGAGGCCAAAAACATTCAGTACTTC.

This clone has only one observation. The chain joins TRBV29-1 to TRBJ2-4; D might be TRBD2 (6 bases). Deletions cut 6 bases from V and 14 bases from J, with 14 bases between. Germline V lookup: CDR1 SQVTM, CDR2 ANQGSEA. The CDR3 contains 10 residues. The DNA of the CDR3 is TGCAGCGTGGGAGGAGCCGTCGAGTACTTC. Translated: CSVGGAVEYF. The complete variable domain, with remaining parts taken from reference TRBV29-1 and TRBJ2-4, reads SAVISQKPSRDICQRGTSLTIQCQVDSQVTMMFWYRQQPGQSLTLIATANQGSEATYESGFVIDKFPISRPNLTFSTLTVSNMSPEDSSIYLCSVGGAVEYFGAGTRLSVL.

The V gene is TRBV27, the J gene TRBJ2-1; 7 nucleotides agree with TRBD2. This CDR3 is 15 amino acids long. The V gene end was trimmed by 4 bases and the J gene end by 4 bases; junction bases not matched to a gene: 7. The V gene's germline CDR1 is MNHEY and CDR2 SMNVEV (reference sequence). Here the CDR3 reads CASSSGRERYNEQFF. The CDR3 region has the DNA TGTGCCAGCAGTTCGGGGCGGGAGCGGTACAATGAGCAGTTCTTC.

As regards this clone: Additional DNA sequences in this sample encode the identical CDR3. The chain joins TRBV27 to TRBJ2-1; TRBD2 might be the D (5 bases). Trimming took 6 bases from V and 0 from J, leaving 12 bases between them. The CDR3 runs 15 residues. CDR1 and CDR2 from the germline V gene are MNHEY and SMNVEV (reference sequence). The DNA of the CDR3 is TGTGCCAGCAGCCCAAGCGGTGGCTCCTACAATGAGCAGTTCTTC. It yields the protein CASSPSGGSYNEQFF.

This sequence joins TRBV10-3 and TRBJ2-3, with 7 bases lining up with TRBD2. V shed 2 bases, J shed 5 bases, and the junction held 1 base outside the gene matches. CDR1 and CDR2 (germline): ENHRY, SYGVKD. The CDR3 covers 13 residues. CDR3 in DNA: TGTGCCATCAGTGAGCCTAGCGGAGATACGCAGTATTTT. Encoded protein: CAISEPSGDTQYF.

This chain uses TRBV28 with TRBJ2-2; D is unclear. CDR3 length: 15 amino acids. CDR1 is MDHEN, CDR2 SYDVKM, per germline. Deletions cut 3 bases from V and 0 bases from J, with 8 bases between. This CDR3 reads CASSLTRSNTGELFF. CDR3 sequence (DNA): TGTGCCAGCAGTTTGACGAGATCGAACACCGGGGAGCTGTTTTTT.

The chain couples TRBV4-3 to TRBJ2-7; D is ambiguous. V was shortened by 0 bases and J by 1 base, with 10 bases between the two germline ends. CDR3 length: 15 residues. Germline loops: CDR1 LGHNA, CDR2 YSLEER. CDR3 bases: TGCGCCAGCAGCCAAGAGAACGAGAGATCCTACGAGCAGTACTTC. It is translated as CASSQENERSYEQYF.

This chain joins TRBV18 and TRBJ2-7; possible D gene TRBD1, 6 bases. This CDR3 region has 16 residues. The germline V gene encodes CDR1 KGHSH and CDR2 LQKENI. V was cut by 5 bases and J by 3 bases, with 20 bases left in between. CDR3 sequence reads: CASSSNTGKDFYEQYF. CDR3 coding DNA: TGTGCCAGCTCATCAAACACAGGGAAGGATTTCTACGAGCAGTACTTC.

The V and J genes are TRBV29-1 and TRBJ1-1, with D perhaps TRBD1 (5 bases). The CDR3 loop spans 11 amino acids. Germline V gives CDR1 SQVTM, CDR2 ANQGSEA. V lost 7 bases and J 8 bases, leaving 14 bases between the germline ends. Here the CDR3 DNA reads TGCAGCGGGGGCTATAGACCCGAAGCTTTCTTT. It codes for CSGGYRPEAFF.

This rearrangement joins TRBV4-2 to TRBJ2-2; D ambiguous. The CDR3 loop spans 15 amino acids. CDR1 and CDR2 (germline): LGHNA, YNFKEQ. V lost 1 base and J 2 bases, leaving 8 bases between the germline ends. Here the CDR3 DNA reads TGTGCCAGCAGCCAAGCTCTATCCAACACCGGGGAGCTGTTTTTT. It yields the protein CASSQALSNTGELFF.

The chain combines TRBV7-9 with TRBJ2-1, with D possibly TRBD2 on 5 matching bases. The CDR3 is 15 amino acids. Germline CDR1 reads SEHNR; CDR2 reads FQNEAQ (reference sequence). Trimming left V 5 bases short and J 7 bases short, with 18 bases between. CDR3 amino acids: CASSSVTGSDNEQFF. CDR3 DNA sequence: TGTGCCAGCAGCAGTGTCACGGGGTCGGATAATGAGCAGTTCTTC.

The gene calls are TRBV19 and TRBJ1-5; 8 nucleotides agree with TRBD1. The germline V gene encodes CDR1 LNHDA and CDR2 SQIVND (reference sequence). The junction had 7 bases not matched to a gene; V was cut back by 8 bases and J by 4 bases. This CDR3 has 14 residues. This chain's CDR3 is CASADRAENQPQHF. In DNA, the CDR3 is TGTGCCAGTGCGGACAGGGCAGAAAATCAGCCCCAGCATTTT.

This CDR3 is CASSIDRGPLSGANVLTF. CDR3 nucleotides: TGTGCCAGCAGCATAGACAGGGGTCCCCTCTCTGGGGCCAACGTCCTGACTTTC. This chain joins TRBV9 and TRBJ2-6, with TRBD1 matching 8 bases. The CDR3 is 18 residues long. V was pared by 4 bases and J by 0 bases, with 9 bases of the junction left unmatched. The V gene's germline CDR1 is SGDLS and CDR2 YYNGEE. Full variable domain (missing parts from reference TRBV9 and TRBJ2-6): DSGVTQTPKHLITATGQRVTLRCSPRSGDLSVYWYQQSLDQGLQFLIQYYNGEERAKGNILERFSAQQFPDLHSELNLSSLELGDSALYFCASSIDRGPLSGANVLTFGAGSRLTVL.

The J gene is TRBJ1-2, the V gene TRBV7-8; D is ambiguous. Per the germline V gene, CDR1 is SGHVS and CDR2 is FQNEAQ. The ends were cut back, 1 base at V and 8 bases at J, with 17 bases in the middle. The CDR3 totals 15 residues. CDR3 DNA: TGTGCCAGCAGCTTAGTTGAAGGATCTTGGTGGGGCTACACCTTC. Its protein product is CASSLVEGSWWGYTF.

V usage is TRBV28 and J usage is TRBJ2-6; D is possibly TRBD2 (5 bases). V was cut by 1 base and J by 4 bases, with 8 bases left in between. CDR3 length: 15 residues. Germline V lookup: CDR1 MDHEN, CDR2 SYDVKM. CDR3 loop: CASSLLREGANVLTF. The CDR3 DNA is TGTGCCAGCAGTTTATTGAGGGAGGGGGCCAACGTCCTGACTTTC.

The rearrangement joins TRBV7-9 to TRBJ2-3, with 8 bases fitting TRBD2. CDR1 and CDR2 from the germline V gene are SEHNR and FQNEAQ (reference sequence). CDR3 length: 15 amino acids. Losses at the gene ends were 5 bases for V and 4 bases for J; bases not matched to a gene: 8. CDR3 coding DNA: TGTGCCAGCAGCCCCCCGGGAGGGCCGGCAGATACGCAGTATTTT. As protein: CASSPPGGPADTQYF.

The gene calls are TRBV19 and TRBJ1-5, with 10 positions matching TRBD1. CDR3 length: 15 residues. V lost 3 bases and J lost 6; bases outside the gene matches: 5. Germline V CDR1 and CDR2: LNHDA, SQIVND (reference sequence). The CDR3 is CASSMLGTGVQPQHF. CDR3 coding DNA: TGTGCCAGTAGTATGCTCGGGACAGGGGTTCAGCCCCAGCATTTT. The full variable domain, its missing parts supplied by reference TRBV19 and TRBJ1-5, is DGGITQSPKYLFRKEGQNVTLSCEQNLNHDAMYWYRQDPGQGLRLIYYSQIVNDFQKGDIAEGYSVSREKKESFPLTVTSAQKNPTAFYLCASSMLGTGVQPQHFGDGTRLSIL.

The chain carries TRBV4-3 and TRBJ2-1; 7 bases fit TRBD1. This CDR3 contains 15 residues. CDR1 is LGHNA, CDR2 YSLEER, per germline. V shed 2 bases and J 3 bases; nucleotides not matched to a gene: 4. CDR3 sequence reads: CASSQLWDSYNEQFF. DNA for the CDR3: TGCGCCAGCAGCCAACTCTGGGACAGCTACAATGAGCAGTTCTTC.